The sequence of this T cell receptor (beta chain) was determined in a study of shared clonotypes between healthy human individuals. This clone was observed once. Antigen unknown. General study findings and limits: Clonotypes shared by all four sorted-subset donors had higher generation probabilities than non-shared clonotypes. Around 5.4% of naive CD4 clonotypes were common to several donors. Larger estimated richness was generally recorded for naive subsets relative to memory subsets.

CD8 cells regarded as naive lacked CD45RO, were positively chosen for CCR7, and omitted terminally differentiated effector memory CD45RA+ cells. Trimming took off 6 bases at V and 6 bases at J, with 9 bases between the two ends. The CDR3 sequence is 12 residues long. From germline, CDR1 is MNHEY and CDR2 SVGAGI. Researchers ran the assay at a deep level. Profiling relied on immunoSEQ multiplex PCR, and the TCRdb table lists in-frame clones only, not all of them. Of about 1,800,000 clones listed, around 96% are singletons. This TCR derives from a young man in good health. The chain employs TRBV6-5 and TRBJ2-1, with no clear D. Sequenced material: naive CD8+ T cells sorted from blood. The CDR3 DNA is TGTGCCAGCAGCTCTTCCCCCAATGAGCAGTTCTTC. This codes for CASSSSPNEQFF.